Shown below are 8 T cell receptor beta chains from a single sample sequenced in a study of T cell changes during pregnancy in multiple sclerosis. Clones were read by immunoSEQ multiplex PCR, and TCRdb kept only the in-frame ones, dropping some. The table has approximately 49,000 clones, around 90% seen once. Source: peripheral blood, taken after pregnancy. The receptor source for this set is a female donor in good health, enrolled as a control in a pregnancy study.

The J gene is TRBJ2-7, the V gene TRBV6-5, with 9 bases that match TRBD1. Germline assignment: CDR1 MNHEY and CDR2 SVGAGI. V was clipped by 2 bases and J by 4 bases; unmatched bases: 9. CDR3 size: 16 residues. CDR3 DNA: TGTGCCAGCAGTTACGACTCACCGACAGGGGGGTACGAGCAGTACTTC. Encoded protein: CASSYDSPTGGYEQYF.

The rearrangement links TRBV19 to TRBJ1-3, with a tentative D call TRBD1 (6 bases). Germline V gene sequence: CDR1 LNHDA, CDR2 SQIVND (reference sequence). Trimming cost V 5 bases and J 5 bases, with 16 bases left between them. The CDR3 spans 15 residues. The chain's CDR3 is CASSPGEGYRNTIYF. In nucleotides, the CDR3 is TGTGCCAGTAGTCCAGGGGAGGGGTACAGAAACACCATATATTTT.

The chain links TRBV6-5 to TRBJ1-2, with D possibly TRBD1 on 6 matching bases. In germline, CDR1 is MNHEY, CDR2 SVGAGI. The CDR3 is 13 residues long. Trimming left V 5 bases short and J 8 bases short, with 15 bases between. The CDR3 coding sequence is TGTGCCAGCAGTCGATTACAGGGCCAGGGCTACACCTTC. This gives the protein CASSRLQGQGYTF.

The chain recombines TRBV7-2 with TRBJ2-7, with D possibly being TRBD2 (5 bases). V was shortened by 4 bases and J by 5 bases, with 15 bases between the two germline ends. The CDR3 loop spans 14 amino acids. Per germline, CDR1 SGHTA and CDR2 FQGNSA. The DNA for the CDR3 is TGTGCCAGCAGCTCGTTCGAGAAGGAGGACGAGCAGTACTTC. Translated: CASSSFEKEDEQYF. Full variable domain (rest looked up from reference TRBV7-2 and TRBJ2-7): GAGVSQSPSNKVTEKGKDVELRCDPISGHTALYWYRQSLGQGLEFLIYFQGNSAPDKSGLPSDRFSAERTGGSVSTLTIQRTQQEDSAVYLCASSSFEKEDEQYFGPGTRLTVT.

V usage is TRBV28 and J usage is TRBJ2-7; D gene unclear. This CDR3 spans 16 amino acids. Per the germline V gene, CDR1 is MDHEN and CDR2 is SYDVKM. Trimming pared 3 bases from V and 2 bases from J, leaving 17 bases between. CDR3 sequence (DNA): TGTGCCAGCAGTTTTTCTAGTCGGCGACCGACCTACGAGCAGTACTTC. Its protein product is CASSFSSRRPTYEQYF.

The CDR3 region is CASSYGDTSYEQYF. For the CDR3, the DNA is TGTGCCAGCAGTTATGGGGACACTTCCTACGAGCAGTACTTC. The chain joins TRBV6-6 to TRBJ2-7, with D tentatively TRBD1 (6 bases). The V gene lost 3 bases and the J gene lost 1 base, with 10 bases spanning the gap. Looked up from germline, CDR1 is MNHNY and CDR2 is SVGAGI (reference sequence). This CDR3 comprises 14 residues.

The V call is TRBV5-1, the J call TRBJ1-2; perhaps TRBD1 as D (6 bases). Trimming left V 4 bases short and J 10 bases short, with 23 bases between. This CDR3 has 15 amino acids. Germline V CDR1 and CDR2: SGHRS, YFSETQ. CDR3 bases: TGCGCCAGCAGCCCCCCCCTGACAGGTCCCAATGCCTACACCTTC. This encodes CASSPPLTGPNAYTF.

The chain uses TRBV30 and TRBJ2-1; 8 bases map to TRBD2. The J segment lost 4 bases and the V segment lost 3 bases, leaving 8 bases of the junction unmatched. This CDR3 contains 15 residues. Germline loops: CDR1 GTSNPN, CDR2 SVGIG (reference sequence). The CDR3 protein is CAWRGETSVYNEQFF. CDR3 DNA sequence: TGTGCCTGGAGGGGCGAGACTAGCGTATACAATGAGCAGTTCTTC.